The present entry profiles one T cell receptor beta chain with its context. Its antigen is not identified. This sample was included in a study of naive CD8 T cells in extremely preterm neonates. Live Annexin V-negative naive CD3+CD8+CD45RA+CCR7+ T cells were sorted. The CDR3 runs to 13 residues. Trimming stripped 4 bases from V and 1 base from J, with 7 bases between. The V gene's germline CDR1 is MGHRA and CDR2 YSYEKL. Assay: immunoSEQ multiplex PCR; the TCRdb copy retains only in-frame clones and omits some. The sample has roughly 5,000 clones, approximately 98% seen once; the top ten hold 0.55% to 0.6%. Study findings and constraints: Preterm neonates shared more CDR3 nucleotide sequences (roughly 2.7%) than older groups. iChao1 richness was lowest in preterm neonates, significantly versus all ages. Relative to older groups, preterm infants had shorter, less trimmed CDR3s with fewer N additions.

V and J are TRBV4-1 and TRBJ1-1; D gene ambiguous. Sequenced input: naive CD8+ T cells from blood. The sequence derives from a human donor in good health. CDR3 in DNA: TGCGCCAGCAGCCCTCAGAAGAACACTGAAGCTTTCTTT. It codes for CASSPQKNTEAFF.